These T cell receptor beta chains were read from a single sample in a study of T cell responses to AZD1222 COVID-19 vaccine. The method was immunoSEQ multiplex PCR; TCRdb's version includes in-frame clones alone and lacks a portion of them. Among 200,000 or so clones listed, 90% to 95% were seen once. The input for sequencing was peripheral blood, taken 28 days after the second AZD1222 dose. All receptors come from an adult who received the AZD1222 COVID-19 vaccine. Each CDR3 is given with its conserved first and last residue. Fields, in order: clone size, D gene, V gene, J gene, CDR3 protein, CDR3 DNA. A D gene is named only where the DNA matches it firmly. Clone size, where shown, is once, few, many, or a class for clones that have expanded.

abundance: once; d_gene: NA; v_gene: TRBV27; j_gene: TRBJ1-5; CDR3aa: CASSARHVLSNQPQHF; CDR3nt: TGTGCCAGCAGTGCCAGACACGTTCTCAGCAATCAGCCCCAGCATTTT
abundance: NA; d_gene: TRBD2; v_gene: TRBV5-1; j_gene: TRBJ2-3; CDR3aa: CASSLALRGSTDTQYF; CDR3nt: TGCGCCAGCAGCTTGGCCTTGCGGGGGAGCACAGATACGCAGTATTTT
abundance: NA; d_gene: NA; v_gene: TRBV7-7; j_gene: TRBJ1-4; CDR3aa: CASSLGVGEKLFF; CDR3nt: TGTGCCAGCAGCTTAGGGGTTGGTGAAAAACTGTTTTTT
abundance: NA; d_gene: NA; v_gene: TRBV4-1; j_gene: TRBJ2-4; CDR3aa: CASSQGQGTHKNIQYF; CDR3nt: TGCGCCAGCAGCCAAGGCCAAGGGACACACAAAAACATTCAGTACTTC
abundance: NA; d_gene: NA; v_gene: TRBV7-8; j_gene: TRBJ2-2; CDR3aa: CASSPWEGHTGELFF; CDR3nt: TGTGCCAGCAGTCCCTGGGAAGGGCACACCGGGGAGCTGTTTTTT
abundance: NA; d_gene: NA; v_gene: TRBV6-5; j_gene: TRBJ1-2; CDR3aa: CASRPEARYGYTF; CDR3nt: TGTGCCAGCAGACCAGAGGCCAGATATGGCTACACCTTC
abundance: NA; d_gene: TRBD1; v_gene: TRBV2; j_gene: TRBJ2-7; CDR3aa: CASSGQVAYEQYF; CDR3nt: TGTGCCAGCAGCGGACAGGTAGCCTACGAGCAGTACTTC
abundance: NA; d_gene: TRBD1; v_gene: TRBV3-1/TRBV3-2; j_gene: TRBJ1-6; CDR3aa: CAAGGADSPLHF; CDR3nt: TGTGCCGCAGGGGGCGCGGATTCACCCCTCCACTTT
abundance: NA; d_gene: NA; v_gene: TRBV19; j_gene: TRBJ1-2; CDR3aa: CASSIDFARTPYGYTF; CDR3nt: TGTGCCAGTAGTATAGATTTTGCCAGGACTCCCTATGGCTACACCTTC
abundance: NA; d_gene: NA; v_gene: TRBV9; j_gene: TRBJ2-7; CDR3aa: CASSVRDSGSYEQYF; CDR3nt: TGTGCCAGCAGCGTCCGGGACAGCGGGTCCTACGAGCAGTACTTC
abundance: NA; d_gene: NA; v_gene: TRBV5-4; j_gene: TRBJ1-1; CDR3aa: CASSLAGVGEAFF; CDR3nt: TGTGCCAGCAGCTTAGCAGGGGTGGGGGAAGCTTTCTTT